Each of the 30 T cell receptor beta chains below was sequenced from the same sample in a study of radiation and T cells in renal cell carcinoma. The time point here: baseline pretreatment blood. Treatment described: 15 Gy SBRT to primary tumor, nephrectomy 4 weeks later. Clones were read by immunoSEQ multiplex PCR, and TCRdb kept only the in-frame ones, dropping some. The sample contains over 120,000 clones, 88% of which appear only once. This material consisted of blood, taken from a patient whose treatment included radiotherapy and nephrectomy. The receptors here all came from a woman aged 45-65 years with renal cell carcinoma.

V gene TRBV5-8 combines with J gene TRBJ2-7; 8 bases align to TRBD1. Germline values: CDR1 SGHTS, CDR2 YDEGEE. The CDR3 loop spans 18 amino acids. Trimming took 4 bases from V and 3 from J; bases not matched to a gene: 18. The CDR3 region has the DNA TGTGCCAGCAGCCTCTACCAGGGGGCGAGAATTTCCCTCTACGAGCAGTACTTC. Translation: CASSLYQGARISLYEQYF.

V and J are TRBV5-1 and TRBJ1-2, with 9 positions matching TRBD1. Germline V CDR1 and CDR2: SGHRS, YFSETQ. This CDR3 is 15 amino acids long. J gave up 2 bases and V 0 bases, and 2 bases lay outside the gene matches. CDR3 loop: CASSLDGTGNYGYTF. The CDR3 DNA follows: TGCGCCAGCAGCTTGGATGGGACAGGGAACTATGGCTACACCTTC.

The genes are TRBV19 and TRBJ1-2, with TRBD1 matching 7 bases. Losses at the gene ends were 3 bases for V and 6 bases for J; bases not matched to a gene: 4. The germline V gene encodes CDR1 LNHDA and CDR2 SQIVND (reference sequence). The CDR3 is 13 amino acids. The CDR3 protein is CASSMGTVDGYTF. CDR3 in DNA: TGTGCCAGTAGTATGGGGACAGTTGATGGCTACACCTTC.

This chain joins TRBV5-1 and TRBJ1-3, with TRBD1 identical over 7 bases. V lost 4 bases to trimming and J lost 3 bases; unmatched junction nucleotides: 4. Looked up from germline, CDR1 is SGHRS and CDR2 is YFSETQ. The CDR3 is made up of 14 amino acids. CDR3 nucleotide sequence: TGCGCCAGCAGCACAGGGGTTCTTGGAAACACCATATATTTT. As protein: CASSTGVLGNTIYF.

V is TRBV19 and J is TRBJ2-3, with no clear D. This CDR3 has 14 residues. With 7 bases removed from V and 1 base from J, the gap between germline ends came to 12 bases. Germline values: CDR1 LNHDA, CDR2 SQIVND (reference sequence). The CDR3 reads CASKARSGTDTQYF. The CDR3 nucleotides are TGTGCCAGTAAGGCACGGAGTGGCACAGATACGCAGTATTTT.

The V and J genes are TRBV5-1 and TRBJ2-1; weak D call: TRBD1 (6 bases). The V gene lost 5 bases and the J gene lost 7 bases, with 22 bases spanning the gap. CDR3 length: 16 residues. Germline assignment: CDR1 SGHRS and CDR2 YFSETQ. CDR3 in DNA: TGCGCCAGCAGACCGGTCTTCAGGGGCGCGAGTAATGAGCAGTTCTTC. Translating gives CASRPVFRGASNEQFF. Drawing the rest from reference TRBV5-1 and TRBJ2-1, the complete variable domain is KAGVTQTPRYLIKTRGQQVTLSCSPISGHRSVSWYQQTPGQGLQFLFEYFSETQRNKGNFPGRFSGRQFSNSRSEMNVSTLELGDSALYLCASRPVFRGASNEQFFGPGTRLTVL.

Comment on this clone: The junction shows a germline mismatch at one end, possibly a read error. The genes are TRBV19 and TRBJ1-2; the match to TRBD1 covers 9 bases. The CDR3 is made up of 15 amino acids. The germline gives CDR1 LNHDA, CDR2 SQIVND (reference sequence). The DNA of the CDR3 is TGTGCCAGTAGTACCCCCGGGACAGGGAACTACGGCTACACCTTC. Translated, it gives CASSTPGTGNYGYTF.

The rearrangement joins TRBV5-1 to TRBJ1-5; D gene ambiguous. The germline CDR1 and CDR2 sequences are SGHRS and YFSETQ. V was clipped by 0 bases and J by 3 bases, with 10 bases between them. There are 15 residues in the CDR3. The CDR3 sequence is CASSLAGQLNQPQHF. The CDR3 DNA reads TGCGCCAGCAGCTTGGCCGGTCAGCTCAATCAGCCCCAGCATTTT.

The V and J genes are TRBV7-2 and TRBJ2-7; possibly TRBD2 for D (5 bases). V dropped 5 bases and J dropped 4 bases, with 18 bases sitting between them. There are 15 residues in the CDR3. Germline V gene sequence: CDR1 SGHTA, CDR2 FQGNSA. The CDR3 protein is CASSGGSSWGYEQYF. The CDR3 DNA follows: TGTGCCAGCAGCGGCGGGTCTAGCTGGGGTTACGAGCAGTACTTC.

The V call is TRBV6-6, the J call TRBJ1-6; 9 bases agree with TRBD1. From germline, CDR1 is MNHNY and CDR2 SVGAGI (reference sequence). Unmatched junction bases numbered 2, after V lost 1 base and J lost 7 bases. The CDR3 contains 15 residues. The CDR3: CASSYWDRENSPLHF. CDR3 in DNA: TGTGCCAGCAGTTACTGGGACAGGGAAAATTCACCCCTCCACTTT.

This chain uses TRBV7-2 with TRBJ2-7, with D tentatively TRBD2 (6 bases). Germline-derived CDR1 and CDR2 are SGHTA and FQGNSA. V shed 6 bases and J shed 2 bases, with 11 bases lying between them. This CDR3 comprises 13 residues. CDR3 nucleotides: TGTGCCAGCAGGTCTCTAGCGACCTACGAGCAGTACTTC. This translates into CASRSLATYEQYF.

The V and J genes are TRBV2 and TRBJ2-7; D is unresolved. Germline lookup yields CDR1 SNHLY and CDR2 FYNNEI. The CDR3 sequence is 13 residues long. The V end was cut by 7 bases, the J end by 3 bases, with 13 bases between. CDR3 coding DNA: TGTGCCAGCACCCTGACGGGCGGCTACGAGCAGTACTTC. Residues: CASTLTGGYEQYF.

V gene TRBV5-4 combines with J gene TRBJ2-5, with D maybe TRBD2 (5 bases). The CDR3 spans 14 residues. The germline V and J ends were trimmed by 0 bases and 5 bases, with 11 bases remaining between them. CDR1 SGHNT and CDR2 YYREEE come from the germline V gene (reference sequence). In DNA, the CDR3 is TGTGCCAGCAGCTTGGCCGGGATTGGGGAGACCCAGTACTTC. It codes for CASSLAGIGETQYF.

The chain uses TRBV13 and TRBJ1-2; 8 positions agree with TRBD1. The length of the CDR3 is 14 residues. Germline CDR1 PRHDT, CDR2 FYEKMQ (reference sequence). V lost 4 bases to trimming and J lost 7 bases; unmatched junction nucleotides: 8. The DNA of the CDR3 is TGTGCCAGCAGCTCCCGGGACAGGAGAGGTGGCTACACCTTC. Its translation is CASSSRDRRGGYTF.

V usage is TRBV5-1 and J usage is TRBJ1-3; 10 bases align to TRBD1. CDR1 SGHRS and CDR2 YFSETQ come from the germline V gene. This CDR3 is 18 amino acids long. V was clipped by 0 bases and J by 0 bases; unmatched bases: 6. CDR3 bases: TGCGCCAGCAGCTTGGATAGGACAGGGGGTATCTCTGGAAACACCATATATTTT. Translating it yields CASSLDRTGGISGNTIYF. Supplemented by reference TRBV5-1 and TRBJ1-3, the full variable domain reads KAGVTQTPRYLIKTRGQQVTLSCSPISGHRSVSWYQQTPGQGLQFLFEYFSETQRNKGNFPGRFSGRQFSNSRSEMNVSTLELGDSALYLCASSLDRTGGISGNTIYFGEGSWLTVV.

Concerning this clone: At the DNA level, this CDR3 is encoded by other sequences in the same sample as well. CDR3 loop: CASSLAGDTQYF. The CDR3 region has the DNA TGCGCCAGCAGCTTGGCGGGAGATACGCAGTATTTT. This chain links TRBV5-1 with TRBJ2-3; D unresolved. The length of the CDR3 is 12 residues. V was cut by 0 bases and J by 5 bases, with 4 bases left in between. Germline V gives CDR1 SGHRS, CDR2 YFSETQ.

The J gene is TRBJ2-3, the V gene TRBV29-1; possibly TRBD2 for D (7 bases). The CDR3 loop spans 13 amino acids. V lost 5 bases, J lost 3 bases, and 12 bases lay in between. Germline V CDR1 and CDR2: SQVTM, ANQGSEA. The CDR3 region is CSVRRGPTDTQYF. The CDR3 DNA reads TGCAGCGTTAGGCGGGGGCCTACAGATACGCAGTATTTT.

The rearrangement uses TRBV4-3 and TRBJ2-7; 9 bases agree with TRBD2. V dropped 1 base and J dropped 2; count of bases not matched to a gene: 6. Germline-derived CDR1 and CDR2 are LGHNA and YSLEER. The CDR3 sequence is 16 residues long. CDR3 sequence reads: CASSQVSGGRPYEQYF. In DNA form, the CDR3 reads TGCGCCAGCAGCCAAGTCAGCGGGGGGCGGCCCTACGAGCAGTACTTC.

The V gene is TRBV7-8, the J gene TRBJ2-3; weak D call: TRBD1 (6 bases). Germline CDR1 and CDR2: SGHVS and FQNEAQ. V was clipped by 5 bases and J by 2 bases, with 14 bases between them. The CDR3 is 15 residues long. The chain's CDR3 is CASSQYREITDTQYF. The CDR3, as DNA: TGTGCCAGCAGCCAATACAGGGAGATCACAGATACGCAGTATTTT.

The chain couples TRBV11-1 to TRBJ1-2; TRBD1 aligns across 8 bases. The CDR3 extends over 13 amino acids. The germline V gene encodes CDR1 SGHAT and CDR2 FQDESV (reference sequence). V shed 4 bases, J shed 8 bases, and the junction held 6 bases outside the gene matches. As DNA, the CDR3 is TGTGCCAGCAGCTACCTGACAGGGGAAGGCTACACCTTC. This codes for CASSYLTGEGYTF.

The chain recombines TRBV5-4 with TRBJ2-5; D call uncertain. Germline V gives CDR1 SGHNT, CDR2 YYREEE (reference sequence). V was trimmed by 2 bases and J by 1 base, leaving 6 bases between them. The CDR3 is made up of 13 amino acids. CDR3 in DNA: TGTGCCAGCAGCTTCGCCGGCCAAGAGACCCAGTACTTC. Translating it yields CASSFAGQETQYF.

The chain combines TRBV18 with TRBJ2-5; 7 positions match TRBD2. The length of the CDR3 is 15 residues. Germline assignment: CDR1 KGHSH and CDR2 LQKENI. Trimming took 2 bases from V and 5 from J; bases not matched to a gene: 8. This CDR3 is CASSPLTSETETQYF. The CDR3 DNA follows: TGTGCCAGCTCACCATTAACTAGCGAGACGGAGACCCAGTACTTC.

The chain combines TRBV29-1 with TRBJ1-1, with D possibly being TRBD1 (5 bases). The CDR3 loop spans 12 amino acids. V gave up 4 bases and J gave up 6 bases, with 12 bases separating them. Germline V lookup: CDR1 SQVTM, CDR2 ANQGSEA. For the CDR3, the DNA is TGCAGCGTTGGCTGGGTGGGGGCTGAAGCTTTCTTT. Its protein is CSVGWVGAEAFF.

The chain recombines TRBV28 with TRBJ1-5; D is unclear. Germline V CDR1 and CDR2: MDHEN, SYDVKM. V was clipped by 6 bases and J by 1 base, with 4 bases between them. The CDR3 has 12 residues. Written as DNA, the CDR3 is TGTGCCAGCAGAACCAGCAATCAGCCCCAGCATTTT. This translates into CASRTSNQPQHF.

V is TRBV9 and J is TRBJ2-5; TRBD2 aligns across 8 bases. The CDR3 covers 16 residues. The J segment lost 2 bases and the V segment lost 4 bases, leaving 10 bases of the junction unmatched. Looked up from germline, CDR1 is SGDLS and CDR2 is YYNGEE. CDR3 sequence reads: CASSPSAAGGQETQYF. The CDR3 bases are TGTGCCAGCAGCCCAAGTGCCGCGGGGGGACAAGAGACCCAGTACTTC.

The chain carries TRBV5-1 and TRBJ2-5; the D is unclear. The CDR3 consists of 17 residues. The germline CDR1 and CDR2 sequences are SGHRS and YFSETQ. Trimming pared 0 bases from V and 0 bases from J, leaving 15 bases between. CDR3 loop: CASSLGAPTLYQETQYF. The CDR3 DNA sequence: TGCGCCAGCAGCTTGGGAGCCCCAACTCTGTACCAAGAGACCCAGTACTTC.

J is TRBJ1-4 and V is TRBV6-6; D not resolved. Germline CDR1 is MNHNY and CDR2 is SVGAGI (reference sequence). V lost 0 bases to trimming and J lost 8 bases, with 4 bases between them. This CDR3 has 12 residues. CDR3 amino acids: CASSYSEEKLFF. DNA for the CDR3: TGTGCCAGCAGTTACTCCGAAGAAAAACTGTTTTTT.

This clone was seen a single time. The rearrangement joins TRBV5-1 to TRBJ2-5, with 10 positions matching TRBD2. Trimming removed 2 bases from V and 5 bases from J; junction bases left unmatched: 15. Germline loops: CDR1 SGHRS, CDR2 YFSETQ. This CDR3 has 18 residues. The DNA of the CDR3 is TGCGCCAGCAGCTTTACCCTAGCGGGGGCCCAGATGGAGGAGACCCAGTACTTC. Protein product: CASSFTLAGAQMEETQYF.

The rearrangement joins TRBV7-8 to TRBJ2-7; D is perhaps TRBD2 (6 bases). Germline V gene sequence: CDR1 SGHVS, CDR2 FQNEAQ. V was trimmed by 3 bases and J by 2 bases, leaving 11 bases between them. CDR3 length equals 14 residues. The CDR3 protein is CASSFGGTPYEQYF. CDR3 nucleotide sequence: TGTGCCAGCAGCTTCGGAGGGACTCCCTACGAGCAGTACTTC.

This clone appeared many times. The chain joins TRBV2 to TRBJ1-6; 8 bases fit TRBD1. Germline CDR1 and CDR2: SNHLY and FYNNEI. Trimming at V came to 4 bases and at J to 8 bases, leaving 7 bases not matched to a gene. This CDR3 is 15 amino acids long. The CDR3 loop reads CASSGQGAWDSPLHF. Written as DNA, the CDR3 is TGTGCCAGCAGTGGCCAGGGGGCTTGGGATTCACCCCTCCACTTT. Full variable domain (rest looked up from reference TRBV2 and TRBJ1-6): EPEVTQTPSHQVTQMGQEVILRCVPISNHLYFYWYRQILGQKVEFLVSFYNNEISEKSEIFDDQFSVERPDGSNFTLKIRSTKLEDSAMYFCASSGQGAWDSPLHFGNGTRLTVT.